The 20 T cell receptor beta chains below all came from one sample that was sequenced in a study of T cells in Graves' hyperthyroidism and ophthalmopathy. Amplification targeted TCR beta CDR3 regions from RNA transcripts. Carried out on the TCR CDR3, a first-round RT-PCR used the HTBI primer set. MiXCR was run by TCRdb on the multiplex PCR reads, yielding one entry per CDR3 protein. The sample shows roughly 380,000 distinct CDR3 sequences, about an eighth of them seen only once. Sequencing was carried out using blood. The receptors originated from a woman in her late teens or twenties with Graves' hyperthyroidism.

This clonotype was counted ten times or more. This sequence joins TRBV6-1 and TRBJ1-2, with 7 bases that match TRBD1. The CDR3 has 17 residues. The germline gives CDR1 MNHNS, CDR2 SASEGT. Germline trimming cut 5 bases from V and 2 bases from J; bases unmatched to any gene: 14. The CDR3 DNA reads as TGTGCCAGCAGTACCCGGGACAGACCGGAGAAGAACTATGGCTACACCTTC. This sequence encodes CASSTRDRPEKNYGYTF.

This clonotype was detected a few times. The chain carries TRBV14 and TRBJ2-1, with 7 bases identical to TRBD2. The germline V gene has CDR1 SGHDN and CDR2 FVKESK. With 0 bases clipped from V and 5 bases from J, the junction kept 10 bases outside the gene matches. CDR3 size: 17 residues. This CDR3 reads CASSQEASGHIDNEQFF. Written as DNA, the CDR3 is TGTGCCAGCAGCCAAGAAGCTAGCGGCCACATAGACAATGAGCAGTTCTTC.

The chain links TRBV27 to TRBJ2-1; 14 bases map to TRBD2. This CDR3 is built from 19 residues. Germline trimming cut 5 bases from V and 6 bases from J; bases unmatched to any gene: 15. Germline CDR1 reads MNHEY; CDR2 reads SMNVEV (reference sequence). CDR3 loop: CASSPPGLAGAWPPNEQFF. CDR3 nucleotides: TGTGCCAGCAGTCCCCCGGGACTAGCGGGAGCATGGCCTCCCAATGAGCAGTTCTTC.

This clonotype has ten or more counts. An end of the junction does not agree with germline; a read error may underlie this. The chain's CDR3 is CCATTSGDEQFF. The CDR3 DNA reads as TGCTGTGCAACTACCTCAGGCGATGAGCAGTTCTTC. V and J are TRBV20-1 and TRBJ2-1; D is ambiguous. CDR3 length: 12 amino acids. The germline V gene has CDR1 DFQATT and CDR2 SNEGSKA (reference sequence).

The gene calls are TRBV20-1 and TRBJ1-2, with a weak D call TRBD1 (5 bases). V lost 0 bases, J lost 4 bases, and 9 bases lay in between. Looked up from germline, CDR1 is DFQATT and CDR2 is SNEGSKA (reference sequence). The length of the CDR3 is 13 residues. The CDR3 region is CSAREGEVYGYTF. In nucleotides, the CDR3 is TGCAGTGCTAGAGAAGGGGAGGTCTATGGCTACACCTTC.

The table lists this clonotype with many counts. The chain carries TRBV6-1 and TRBJ2-1; no clear D gene. V was pared by 10 bases and J by 8 bases, with 15 bases between. The CDR3 runs 12 residues. From germline, CDR1 is MNHNS and CDR2 SASEGT. CDR3 amino acids: CAISDILHEQFF. CDR3 DNA: TGTGCCATTTCAGACATTCTCCATGAGCAGTTCTTC.

This clonotype showed up many times. CDR3 residues: CASSFAGTGGPGANVLTF. The DNA for the CDR3 is TGTGCCAGCAGTTTTGCCGGGACAGGGGGACCTGGGGCCAACGTCCTGACTTTC. V gene TRBV7-9 combines with J gene TRBJ2-6; 11 bases agree with TRBD1. Germline V gene lookup returns CDR1 SEHNR and CDR2 FQNEAQ (reference sequence). The V segment lost 6 bases and the J segment 2 bases; nucleotides outside the gene matches: 9. This CDR3 is built from 18 residues.

This clonotype has just a few counts. The CDR3 DNA sequence: TGTGCCAGCAGCCTCGGTCGGCAGGGAAAGAATGGCTACACCTTC. Translating it yields CASSLGRQGKNGYTF. V usage is TRBV7-9 and J usage is TRBJ1-2; TRBD1 might be the D (5 bases). V was shortened by 5 bases and J by 6 bases, with 19 bases between the two germline ends. This CDR3 comprises 15 residues. Germline CDR1 and CDR2: SEHNR and FQNEAQ (reference sequence).

This clonotype was seen repeatedly, ten times or more. The chain couples TRBV5-1 to TRBJ2-3; 7 bases agree with TRBD1. The length of the CDR3 is 14 residues. Germline values: CDR1 SGHRS, CDR2 YFSETQ. With 1 base clipped from V and 6 bases from J, the junction kept 5 bases outside the gene matches. Here the CDR3 reads CASSLSRRGDTQYF. The CDR3 coding sequence is TGCGCCAGCAGCTTGAGTCGCAGGGGGGATACGCAGTATTTT.

In this sample, this clonotype turned up many times. For the CDR3, the DNA is TGTGCCAGCAGTGAGTTTAGCGGGTCCTCCTACGAGCAGTACTTC. This codes for CASSEFSGSSYEQYF. The chain uses TRBV6-1 and TRBJ2-7; 7 bases agree with TRBD2. The CDR3 has 15 amino acids. With 3 bases clipped from V and 0 bases from J, the junction kept 5 bases outside the gene matches. Germline V gene lookup returns CDR1 MNHNS and CDR2 SASEGT.

The chain uses TRBV2 and TRBJ1-1; no firm D call. The V and J ends lost 7 bases and 2 bases respectively, with 8 bases between them. This CDR3 is 12 amino acids long. CDR1 is SNHLY, CDR2 FYNNEI, per germline. CDR3 in DNA: TGTGCCAGCACGCGAGAAAACACTGAAGCTTTCTTT. Protein: CASTRENTEAFF.

This clonotype was observed at least ten times. For the CDR3, the DNA is TGTGCCAGCAGTGTTACAGGGGATGGGCCCTACGAGCAGTACTTC. Translating gives CASSVTGDGPYEQYF. The chain combines TRBV12-3 or TRBV12-4 with TRBJ2-7, with TRBD1 matching over 7 bases. V trimming: 5 bases; J trimming: 2 bases; junction bases outside the gene matches: 9. This CDR3 is 15 amino acids long.

This clonotype was seen at least ten times. This chain uses TRBV20-1 with TRBJ2-7; D not resolved. Trimming shortened V by 5 bases and J by 2 bases, and 7 bases separated the two germline ends. The CDR3 loop spans 11 amino acids. Germline V gene lookup returns CDR1 DFQATT and CDR2 SNEGSKA (reference sequence). The CDR3 protein is CSADSTYEQYF. Here the CDR3 DNA reads TGCAGTGCTGACTCAACCTACGAGCAGTACTTC.

With regard to this clonotype: Being one base from a much bigger clone, this may be a read error. The chain has TRBV13 and TRBJ2-7, with D perhaps TRBD2 (5 bases). V was shortened by 5 bases and J by 7 bases, with 18 bases between the two germline ends. Germline-derived CDR1 and CDR2 are PRHDT and FYEKMQ (reference sequence). The CDR3 runs 14 residues. The CDR3 DNA follows: TGTGCCAGCAGCCCCCCATCGAGGGCTGGTGAGCAGTACTTC. This sequence encodes CASSPPSRAGEQYF.

This clonotype has a count of ten or more. The chain links TRBV20-1 to TRBJ2-5, with 8 bases identical to TRBD2. Germline V CDR1 and CDR2: DFQATT, SNEGSKA (reference sequence). The trim removed 0 bases at V and 4 bases at J, leaving 4 bases unmatched. The CDR3 runs 14 residues. CDR3 sequence (DNA): TGCAGTGCTAGAGATGGACTAGCACGAGAGACCCAGTACTTC. It translates to CSARDGLARETQYF.

To note about this clonotype: A single base separates this from a much larger clone, so it may be a read error. This chain connects TRBV24-1 to TRBJ1-2; tentative D call: TRBD1 (5 bases). The CDR3 covers 17 residues. CDR1 KGHDR and CDR2 SFDVKD come from the germline V gene. The ends were cut back, 7 bases at V and 7 bases at J, with 27 bases in the middle. The CDR3: CATSVLRTRIEDCGYTF. CDR3 coding DNA: TGTGCCACCAGCGTACTTAGGACACGGATAGAGGACTGTGGCTACACCTTC.

In this sample, this clonotype turned up a few times. A much bigger clone sits one base away, suggesting this may be a read error. The V call is TRBV11-2, the J call TRBJ2-7; D is ambiguous. Germline-derived CDR1 and CDR2 are SGHAT and FQNNGV. The CDR3 covers 14 residues. The CDR3 DNA sequence: TGTGCCAGCAACTTAGAGCCCATTTCCTACGAGCAGTACTTC. Translating gives CASNLEPISYEQYF.

This clonotype has ten or more counts. V is TRBV18 and J is TRBJ2-1, with D maybe TRBD2 (6 bases). Germline-derived CDR1 and CDR2 are KGHSH and LQKENI. Between the trimmed V and J ends, which lost 1 base and 3 bases, there was a span of 10 bases. CDR3 size: 15 residues. The CDR3 DNA reads TGTGCCAGCTCACCACGGAGGGGCGGCTACAATGAGCAGTTCTTC. Its protein product is CASSPRRGGYNEQFF.

The chain's CDR3 is CAWSLGTNTEAFF. DNA of the CDR3: TGTGCCTGGAGTCTCGGAACGAACACTGAAGCTTTCTTT. The genes are TRBV30 and TRBJ1-1; D gene uncertain. Germline V gives CDR1 GTSNPN, CDR2 SVGIG (reference sequence). This CDR3 is built from 13 residues. V gave up 2 bases and J gave up 1 base, with 8 bases separating them.

The rearrangement joins TRBV6-1 to TRBJ2-1; a possible D gene is TRBD1 (5 bases). Per germline, CDR1 MNHNS and CDR2 SASEGT. There are 16 residues in the CDR3. V lost 6 bases to trimming and J lost 5 bases, with 20 bases between them. CDR3 sequence reads: CASSSRRQGEHNEQFF. The CDR3 DNA is TGTGCCAGCAGCTCGCGCAGGCAGGGTGAACACAATGAGCAGTTCTTC.